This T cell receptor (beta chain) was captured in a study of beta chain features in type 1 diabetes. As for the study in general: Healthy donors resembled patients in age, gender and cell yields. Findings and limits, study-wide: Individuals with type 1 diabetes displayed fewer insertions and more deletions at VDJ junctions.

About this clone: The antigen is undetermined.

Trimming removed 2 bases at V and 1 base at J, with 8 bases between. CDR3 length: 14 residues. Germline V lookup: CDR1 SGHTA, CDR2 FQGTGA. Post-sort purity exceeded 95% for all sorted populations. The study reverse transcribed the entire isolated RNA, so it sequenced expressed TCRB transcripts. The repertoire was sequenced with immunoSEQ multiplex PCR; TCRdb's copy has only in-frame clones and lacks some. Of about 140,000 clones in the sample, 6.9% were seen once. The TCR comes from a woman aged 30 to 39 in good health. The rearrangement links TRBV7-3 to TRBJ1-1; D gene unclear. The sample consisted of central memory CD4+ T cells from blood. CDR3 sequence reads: CASSLGTGNTEAFF. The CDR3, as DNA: TGTGCCAGCAGCTTAGGAACGGGGAACACTGAAGCTTTCTTT.